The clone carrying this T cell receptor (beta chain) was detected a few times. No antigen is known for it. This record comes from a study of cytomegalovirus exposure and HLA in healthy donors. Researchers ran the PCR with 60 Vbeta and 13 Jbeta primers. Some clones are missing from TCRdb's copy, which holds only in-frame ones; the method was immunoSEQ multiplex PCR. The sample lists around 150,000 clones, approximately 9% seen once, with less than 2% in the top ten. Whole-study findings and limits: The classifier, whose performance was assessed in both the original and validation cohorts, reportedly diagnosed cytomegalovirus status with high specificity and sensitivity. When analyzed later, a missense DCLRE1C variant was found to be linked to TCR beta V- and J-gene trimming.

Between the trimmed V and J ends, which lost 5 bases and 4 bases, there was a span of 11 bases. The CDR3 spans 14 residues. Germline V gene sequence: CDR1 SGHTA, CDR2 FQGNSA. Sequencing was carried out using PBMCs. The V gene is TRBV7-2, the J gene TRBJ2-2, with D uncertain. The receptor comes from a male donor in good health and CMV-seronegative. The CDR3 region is CASSLTPSTGELFF. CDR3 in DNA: TGTGCCAGCAGCCTAACTCCCTCCACCGGGGAGCTGTTTTTT.